These 28 T cell receptor beta chains were all obtained from the same sample, sequenced in a study of graft-versus-host responses after intestinal transplantation. Their recognized antigens are unknown. Profiling relied on immunoSEQ multiplex PCR, and the TCRdb table lists in-frame clones only, not all of them. The data show 90,000 to 120,000 clones, about 87% seen once. The source was unstimulated CD4+ T cells sorted from spleen or lymph node cells, collected before transplant. All receptors come from a human donor who was the organ donor for an intestinal transplant.

This rearrangement joins TRBV6-1 to TRBJ1-6; 7 bases are a match to TRBD1. The germline CDR1 and CDR2 sequences are MNHNS and SASEGT. The CDR3 totals 15 residues. Trimming took 8 bases from V and 7 from J; bases not matched to a gene: 11. CDR3 protein: CASRIQDRENSPLHF. For the CDR3, the DNA is TGTGCCAGCCGGATCCAAGACAGGGAAAATTCACCCCTCCACTTT.

The chain couples TRBV7-3 to TRBJ2-3; D remains unclear. Germline loops: CDR1 SGHTA, CDR2 FQGTGA. Trimming stripped 4 bases from V and 0 bases from J, with 5 bases between. CDR3 length: 13 residues. As DNA, the CDR3 is TGTGCCAGCAGCTCTCAGAGCACAGATACGCAGTATTTT. It yields the protein CASSSQSTDTQYF. Based on the CDR3 plus reference TRBV7-3 and TRBJ2-3, the full variable domain is GAGVSQTPSNKVTEKGKYVELRCDPISGHTALYWYRQSLGQGPEFLIYFQGTGAADDSGLPNDRFFAVRPEGSVSTLKIQRTERGDSAVYLCASSSQSTDTQYFGPGTRLTVL.

The rearrangement uses TRBV29-1 and TRBJ1-1; D is ambiguous. The V and J ends lost 4 bases and 0 bases respectively, with 9 bases between them. The CDR3 runs 13 residues. The germline gives CDR1 SQVTM, CDR2 ANQGSEA. CDR3: CSVAGLLNTEAFF. The CDR3 region has the DNA TGCAGCGTTGCCGGACTGCTGAACACTGAAGCTTTCTTT.

The chain combines TRBV30 with TRBJ1-4, with D hard to call. Trimming pared 6 bases from V and 3 bases from J, leaving 11 bases between. The germline gives CDR1 GTSNPN, CDR2 SVGIG (reference sequence). The CDR3 covers 13 residues. CDR3 region: CACPGSANEKLFF. As DNA, the CDR3 is TGTGCCTGCCCAGGATCCGCTAATGAAAAACTGTTTTTT.

The V gene is TRBV11-2, the J gene TRBJ2-2; D is undetermined. The ends were cut back, 6 bases at V and 0 bases at J, with 11 bases in the middle. Looked up from germline, CDR1 is SGHAT and CDR2 is FQNNGV. CDR3 length: 15 amino acids. CDR3 DNA sequence: TGTGCCAGCAGGGTCACCCTGACGAACACCGGGGAGCTGTTTTTT. Translation gives CASRVTLTNTGELFF.

The chain carries TRBV27 and TRBJ2-7, with D perhaps TRBD1 (5 bases). Germline assignment: CDR1 MNHEY and CDR2 SMNVEV (reference sequence). V was pared by 5 bases and J by 1 base, with 15 bases between. The CDR3 contains 15 residues. The DNA for the CDR3 is TGTGCCAGCAGTCCTATGATGACAGCATCCTACGAGCAGTACTTC. Residues: CASSPMMTASYEQYF.

This chain joins TRBV11-2 and TRBJ2-2, with TRBD1 as a possible D gene (5 bases). Germline lookup yields CDR1 SGHAT and CDR2 FQNNGV. This CDR3 is 16 amino acids long. V lost 5 bases, J lost 4 bases, and 17 bases lay in between. The CDR3 region is CASSPPASGATGELFF. In DNA, the CDR3 is TGTGCCAGCAGCCCACCAGCGTCTGGGGCCACCGGGGAGCTGTTTTTT.

The rearrangement links TRBV7-3 to TRBJ2-5; TRBD2 might be the D (5 bases). Judging by the DNA end, TRBJ2-7 fits better; the J call may be wrong. This CDR3 comprises 16 residues. The germline CDR1 and CDR2 sequences are SGHTA and FQGTGA. Here the CDR3 DNA reads TGTGCCAGCAGCTTAACTGCCCCGGGATCCCCCTACGAGCAGTACTTC. Its translation is CASSLTAPGSPYEQYF.

This clone was observed once. The chain joins TRBV23-1 to TRBJ2-3; no clear D gene. TRBV23-1 is recorded as an ORF, its role being uncertain. The CDR3 extends over 14 amino acids. V dropped 4 bases and J dropped 2 bases, with 10 bases sitting between them. For the CDR3, the DNA is TGCGCCAGCAGTCCTACACCTGACACAGATACGCAGTATTTT. Encoded protein: CASSPTPDTDTQYF.

The chain carries TRBV6-5 and TRBJ2-7; no clear D gene. The CDR3 is made up of 12 amino acids. Trimming pared 4 bases from V and 6 bases from J, leaving 10 bases between. Germline V gene lookup returns CDR1 MNHEY and CDR2 SVGAGI. The CDR3 region has the DNA TGTGCCAGCAGTTCCCAGACCCGCGAGCAGTACTTC. Encoded protein: CASSSQTREQYF.

The chain uses TRBV27 and TRBJ2-6; D is uncertain. V was cut by 4 bases and J by 0 bases, with 7 bases left in between. This CDR3 region has 15 residues. CDR1 is MNHEY, CDR2 SMNVEV, per germline (reference sequence). The CDR3 sequence: CASSSISSGANVLTF. In DNA form, the CDR3 reads TGTGCCAGCAGTTCCATTTCCTCTGGGGCCAACGTCCTGACTTTC.

This chain connects TRBV28 to TRBJ2-1; D is unresolved. Trimming pared 3 bases from V and 7 bases from J, leaving 10 bases between. The germline CDR1 and CDR2 sequences are MDHEN and SYDVKM. The CDR3 spans 13 residues. The CDR3 region is CASSLVEWNEQFF. The CDR3 DNA is TGTGCCAGCAGTTTGGTCGAATGGAATGAGCAGTTCTTC.

This clone was recorded only once. A read error may account for a junction end that differs from germline. This chain connects TRBV7-2 to TRBJ2-5, with TRBD2 as a possible D gene (6 bases). CDR1 is SGHTA and CDR2 is FQGNSA in the germline V gene. This CDR3 region has 14 residues. The CDR3 bases are TGTGCCAGCAGCTTCGGAGGGTTCCAAGAGGCCCAGTACTTC. It is translated as CASSFGGFQEAQYF. Combining the CDR3 with reference TRBV7-2 and TRBJ2-5 gives the whole variable domain GAGVSQSPSNKVTEKGKDVELRCDPISGHTALYWYRQSLGQGLEFLIYFQGNSAPDKSGLPSDRFSAERTGGSVSTLTIQRTQQEDSAVYLCASSFGGFQEAQYFGPGTRLLVL.

The V call is TRBV5-5, the J call TRBJ2-7; D remains ambiguous. Germline lookup yields CDR1 SGHKS and CDR2 YYEKEE (reference sequence). Trimming took 0 bases from V and 7 from J, leaving 14 bases between them. The CDR3 contains 14 residues. As DNA, the CDR3 is TGTGCCAGCAGCTTGGGACCTCAGGCCCTGGAGCAGTACTTC. Protein sequence: CASSLGPQALEQYF.

The V gene is TRBV11-2, the J gene TRBJ1-1, with D perhaps TRBD1 (6 bases). Germline lookup yields CDR1 SGHAT and CDR2 FQNNGV. CDR3 size: 13 residues. Trimming removed 3 bases from V and 4 bases from J, with 9 bases in between. CDR3 region: CASSFLQGTEAFF. The CDR3 bases are TGTGCCAGCAGCTTCTTACAGGGCACTGAAGCTTTCTTT.

The V and J genes are TRBV5-1 and TRBJ2-1; either TRBD1 or TRBD2 may supply D (6 bases each). Germline V gene sequence: CDR1 SGHRS, CDR2 YFSETQ. This CDR3 spans 16 amino acids. V was trimmed by 0 bases and J by 5 bases, leaving 15 bases between them. The CDR3 nucleotides read TGCGCCAGCAGCTTGGCCATGCCGGGGGCAAACAATGAGCAGTTCTTC. Translated, it gives CASSLAMPGANNEQFF. The full variable domain, its missing parts supplied by reference TRBV5-1 and TRBJ2-1, is KAGVTQTPRYLIKTRGQQVTLSCSPISGHRSVSWYQQTPGQGLQFLFEYFSETQRNKGNFPGRFSGRQFSNSRSEMNVSTLELGDSALYLCASSLAMPGANNEQFFGPGTRLTVL.

This clone was counted a few times. The CDR3 spells CASSDHSGGYNEQFF. In DNA, the CDR3 is TGTGCCAGCAGTGACCATAGCGGGGGATACAATGAGCAGTTCTTC. The chain joins TRBV6-6 to TRBJ2-1; 9 bases are a match to TRBD2. The length of the CDR3 is 15 residues. Germline CDR1 and CDR2: MNHNY and SVGAGI (reference sequence). The V gene end was trimmed by 5 bases and the J gene end by 4 bases; junction bases not matched to a gene: 6.

This rearrangement joins TRBV7-9 to TRBJ1-4, with 7 bases aligning to TRBD1. Trimming at V came to 2 bases and at J to 8 bases, leaving 8 bases not matched to a gene. In germline, CDR1 is SEHNR, CDR2 FQNEAQ (reference sequence). The CDR3 contains 15 residues. CDR3: CASSLSGQTREKLFF. DNA for the CDR3: TGTGCCAGCAGCTTATCGGGACAGACAAGGGAAAAACTGTTTTTT.

The V call is TRBV6-6, the J call TRBJ1-1; D unresolved. Germline lookup yields CDR1 MNHNY and CDR2 SVGAGI (reference sequence). Deletions cut 6 bases from V and 5 bases from J, with 16 bases between. The CDR3 runs 14 residues. The CDR3 loop is CASSPHMEETEAFF. The CDR3, as DNA: TGTGCCAGCAGCCCCCACATGGAGGAAACTGAAGCTTTCTTT.

CDR3 nucleotide sequence: TGTGCCAGCAGTGCGGACCGGAGCTCTGGAAACACCATATATTTT. This encodes CASSADRSSGNTIYF. This sequence joins TRBV6-5 and TRBJ1-3; D not resolved. This CDR3 has 15 amino acids. V lost 5 bases, J lost 0 bases, and 11 bases lay in between. CDR1 is MNHEY and CDR2 is SVGAGI in the germline V gene.

The V and J genes are TRBV6-5 and TRBJ2-3; no clear D gene. Per germline, CDR1 MNHEY and CDR2 SVGAGI. This CDR3 has 12 residues. Trimming took 7 bases from V and 2 from J, leaving 7 bases between them. The CDR3 loop reads CASIANTDTQYF. CDR3 DNA sequence: TGTGCCAGCATTGCAAACACAGATACGCAGTATTTT.

A note on this clone: Here the CDR3 omits its conserved ending phenylalanine or tryptophan, so a read error is the likely source. The chain employs TRBV7-9 and TRBJ1-1, with TRBD1 matching over 9 bases. The CDR3 is 15 residues long. Looked up from germline, CDR1 is SEHNR and CDR2 is FQNEAQ (reference sequence). After removal of 5 bases from V and 1 base from J, the junction contained 5 bases not matched to a gene. The CDR3 spells CASSPRTGANTEAFL. CDR3 nucleotide sequence: TGTGCCAGCAGCCCCCGGACAGGGGCGAACACTGAAGCTTTCCTT.

The gene calls are TRBV7-3 and TRBJ2-1, with D perhaps being TRBD1 or TRBD2 (5 bases each). V shed 2 bases and J shed 9 bases, with 11 bases lying between them. Germline V gene sequence: CDR1 SGHTA, CDR2 FQGTGA. The CDR3 has 13 residues. This CDR3 is CASSLGGSREQFF. DNA for the CDR3: TGTGCCAGCAGCTTAGGGGGTTCCCGTGAGCAGTTCTTC.

The V call is TRBV5-1, the J call TRBJ2-3; no firm D call. The germline V and J ends were trimmed by 7 bases and 2 bases, with 11 bases remaining between them. The CDR3 has 13 amino acids. The V gene's germline CDR1 is SGHRS and CDR2 YFSETQ. CDR3: CASRSLNTDTQYF. Written as DNA, the CDR3 is TGCGCCAGCCGGTCCCTGAACACAGATACGCAGTATTTT.

The V gene is TRBV7-9, the J gene TRBJ2-7; D unresolved. From germline, CDR1 is SEHNR and CDR2 FQNEAQ (reference sequence). V lost 5 bases and J 6 bases, leaving 8 bases between the germline ends. This CDR3 spans 11 amino acids. CDR3 region: CASSRNAEQYF. The CDR3, as DNA: TGTGCCAGCAGCCGAAATGCCGAGCAGTACTTC.

The V call is TRBV7-5, the J call TRBJ2-5; the table names TRBD1, a call not compared with the DNA. TRBV7-5 is termed a pseudogene. The CDR3 consists of 14 residues. The CDR3 DNA sequence: TGTGTCAGAAGCTTAAAACAGGGGTGGAAGACCCAGTACTTC. This codes for CVRSLKQGWKTQYF.

J is TRBJ2-5 and V is TRBV12-1. TRBV12-1 is annotated as a pseudogene. The CDR3 is 12 amino acids. CDR3 DNA sequence: TGTGCCAGCAGCTTTGCGGGAGAGACCCAGTACTTC. It encodes CASSFAGETQYF.

This sequence joins TRBV7-6 and TRBJ2-7; 7 nucleotides match TRBD1. V shed 5 bases and J 0 bases; nucleotides not matched to a gene: 7. Germline V CDR1 and CDR2: SGHVS, FNYEAQ. There are 15 residues in the CDR3. This CDR3 reads CASSPRTGVSYEQYF. The CDR3 DNA reads as TGTGCCAGCAGCCCGCGGACAGGAGTCTCCTACGAGCAGTACTTC.